This T cell receptor (beta chain) stems from a study of shared clonotypes between healthy human individuals. Using immunoSEQ multiplex PCR, the repertoire was profiled, and TCRdb retains in-frame clones only, with some absent. The repertoire holds about 2.3 million clones, with roughly 92% as singletons. The receptor was derived from a man younger than 35 in good health. Some clones in this sample may be carry-over from other donors' samples. Sequencing was carried out using naive CD4+ T cells from PBMCs. Subset specified: CD45RA+ positively selected.

The CDR3 DNA is TGTGCCATCAGTGAGTCGGCAACTCCCTACGAGCAGTACTTC. Its translation is CAISESATPYEQYF. V and J are TRBV10-3 and TRBJ2-7; D is undetermined. The germline V gene encodes CDR1 ENHRY and CDR2 SYGVKD. This CDR3 contains 14 residues. The V end lost 0 bases, the J end lost 2 bases, and 8 bases lay between the germline ends.